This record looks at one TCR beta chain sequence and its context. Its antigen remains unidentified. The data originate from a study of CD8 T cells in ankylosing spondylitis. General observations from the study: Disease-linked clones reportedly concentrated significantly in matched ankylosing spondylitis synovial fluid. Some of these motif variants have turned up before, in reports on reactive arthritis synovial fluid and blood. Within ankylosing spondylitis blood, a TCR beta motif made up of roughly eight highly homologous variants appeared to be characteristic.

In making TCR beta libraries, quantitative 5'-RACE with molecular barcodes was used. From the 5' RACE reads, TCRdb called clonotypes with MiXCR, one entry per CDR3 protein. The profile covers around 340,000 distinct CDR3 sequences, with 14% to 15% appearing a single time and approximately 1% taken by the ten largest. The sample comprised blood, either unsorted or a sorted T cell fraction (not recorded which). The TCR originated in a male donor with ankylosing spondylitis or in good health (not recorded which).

The CDR3 DNA is TGTGCCAGCAGTTCCGACAGGGTAGGAGAGCAGTTCTTC. It yields the protein CASSSDRVGEQFF. The chain recombines TRBV6-5 with TRBJ2-1; TRBD1 matches 7 bases. The CDR3 contains 13 residues. J gave up 10 bases and V 4 bases, and 7 bases lay outside the gene matches. Germline V gives CDR1 MNHEY, CDR2 SVGAGI.